The clone carrying this T cell receptor (beta chain) was found many times. The junction shows a germline mismatch at one end, possibly a read error. The entry originates in a study of regulatory T cells in long-lasting Graves disease. Time point of the sample: newly diagnosed GD, antithyroid drugs for less than 3 months. PBMCs provided the RNA from which the TCR library was made. An endocrinology department located in Xi'an, China, was where the patients came from. Peripheral blood, at about 9 milliliters, went into EDTA tubes. CDR3 size: 14 residues. Germline V gives CDR1 MDHEN, CDR2 SYDVKM. Relying on iRepertoire HTBI primers and Arm-PCR of CDR3 regions, the team built TCR beta libraries. TCRdb itself ran the multiplex PCR reads through MiXCR, one entry per CDR3 protein. The table lists about 450,000 distinct CDR3 sequences, 13% to 15% of them singletons. In addition, the sample was reused for a study of T cells in Graves' hyperthyroidism and ophthalmopathy. That paper states: A first-round RT-PCR of the TCR CDR3 used the HTBI primer set.

This TCR came from a woman aged 45-59 years with Graves disease. This sequence joins TRBV28 and TRBJ2-1; no reliable D call. The material was peripheral blood mononuclear cells (PBMCs), obtained at new diagnosis, from a patient treated with antithyroid drugs. In DNA form, the CDR3 reads TGTGCCAGCAGTTTAGGCCCCGCCTACGATGAGCAGTTCTTC. Protein: CASSLGPAYDEQFF.